This T cell receptor beta chain comes out of a study of blood T cell repertoires in COVID-19. J was trimmed by 6 bases and V by 2 bases; bases with no gene match: 8. The V gene's germline CDR1 is SGHAT and CDR2 FQDESV (reference sequence). CDR3 length equals 16 residues. The data were produced by immunoSEQ multiplex PCR, yet TCRdb's version contains in-frame clones alone and is incomplete. The table includes around 310,000 clones, approximately 90% detected once. The source material was peripheral blood. The chain employs TRBV11-1 and TRBJ2-2; 8 bases map to TRBD1. The sequence was collected from a woman aged 55-70 years with acute or convalescent COVID-19. CDR3 coding DNA: TGTGCCAGCAGCTTACTTGGACAGGGTTGGGCCGGGGAGCTGTTTTTT. This encodes CASSLLGQGWAGELFF. The full variable domain, in which reference TRBV11-1 and TRBJ2-2 provide the parts outside the CDR3, is EAEVAQSPRYKITEKSQAVAFWCDPISGHATLYWYRQILGQGPELLVQFQDESVVDDSQLPKDRFSAERLKGVDSTLKIQPAELGDSAMYLCASSLLGQGWAGELFFGEGSRLTVL.